This entry describes one T cell receptor beta chain. This record comes from a study of blood T cell repertoires in COVID-19. The CDR3 runs to 15 residues. The junction had 6 bases not matched to a gene; V was cut back by 2 bases and J by 6 bases. CDR1 is SGDLS and CDR2 is YYNGEE in the germline V gene. The repertoire was sequenced with immunoSEQ multiplex PCR; TCRdb's copy has only in-frame clones and lacks some. The sample lists about 250,000 clones, 65% to 85% seen once, with more than 5.5% in the top ten. The sequenced material came from peripheral blood. The chain employs TRBV9 and TRBJ1-5; 9 positions agree with TRBD1. The receptor comes from a human donor in a cohort sampled during active COVID-19. The CDR3 here is CASSVGTGSSQPQHF. DNA for the CDR3: TGTGCCAGCAGCGTTGGGACAGGGTCGAGTCAGCCCCAGCATTTT. Using reference TRBV9 and TRBJ1-5 for the parts outside the CDR3, the full variable domain is DSGVTQTPKHLITATGQRVTLRCSPRSGDLSVYWYQQSLDQGLQFLIQYYNGEERAKGNILERFSAQQFPDLHSELNLSSLELGDSALYFCASSVGTGSSQPQHFGDGTRLSIL.